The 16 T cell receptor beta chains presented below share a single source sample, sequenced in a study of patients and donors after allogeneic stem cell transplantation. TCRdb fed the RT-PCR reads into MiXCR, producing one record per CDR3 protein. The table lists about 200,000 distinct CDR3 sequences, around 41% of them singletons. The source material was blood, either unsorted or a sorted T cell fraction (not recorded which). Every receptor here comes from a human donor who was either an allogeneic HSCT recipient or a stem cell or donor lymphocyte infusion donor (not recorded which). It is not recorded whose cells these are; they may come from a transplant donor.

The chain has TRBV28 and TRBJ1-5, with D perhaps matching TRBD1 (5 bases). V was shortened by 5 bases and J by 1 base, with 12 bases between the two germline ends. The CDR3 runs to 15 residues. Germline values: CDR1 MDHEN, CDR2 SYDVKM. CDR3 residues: CASSLSGRSNQPQHF. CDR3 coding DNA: TGTGCCAGCAGTCTCTCGGGACGGAGCAATCAGCCCCAGCATTTT.

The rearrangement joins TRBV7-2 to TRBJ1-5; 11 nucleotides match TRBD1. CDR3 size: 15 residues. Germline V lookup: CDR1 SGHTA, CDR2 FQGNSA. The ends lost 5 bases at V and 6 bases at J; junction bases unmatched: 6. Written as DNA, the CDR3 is TGTGCCAGCAGCAACCGGGACAGGGGGACTCAGCCCCAGCATTTT. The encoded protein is CASSNRDRGTQPQHF.

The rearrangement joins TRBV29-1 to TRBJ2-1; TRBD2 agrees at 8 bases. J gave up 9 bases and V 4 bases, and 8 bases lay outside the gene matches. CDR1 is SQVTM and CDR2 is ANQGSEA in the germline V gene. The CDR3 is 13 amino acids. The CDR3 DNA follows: TGCAGCGTTGTTCGTAGCGGGACGGCTGAGCAGTTCTTC. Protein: CSVVRSGTAEQFF.

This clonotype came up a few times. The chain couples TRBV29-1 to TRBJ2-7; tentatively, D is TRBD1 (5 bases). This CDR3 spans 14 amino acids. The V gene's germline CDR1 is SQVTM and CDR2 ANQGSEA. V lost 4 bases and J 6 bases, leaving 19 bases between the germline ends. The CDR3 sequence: CSVVGSQGPVEQYF. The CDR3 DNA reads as TGCAGCGTTGTTGGGTCGCAGGGTCCCGTCGAGCAGTACTTC.

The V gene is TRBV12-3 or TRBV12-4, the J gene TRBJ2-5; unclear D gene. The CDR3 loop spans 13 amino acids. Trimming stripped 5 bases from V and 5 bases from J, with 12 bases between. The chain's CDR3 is CASSHGGWETQYF. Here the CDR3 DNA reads TGTGCCAGCAGTCATGGTGGTTGGGAGACCCAGTACTTC.

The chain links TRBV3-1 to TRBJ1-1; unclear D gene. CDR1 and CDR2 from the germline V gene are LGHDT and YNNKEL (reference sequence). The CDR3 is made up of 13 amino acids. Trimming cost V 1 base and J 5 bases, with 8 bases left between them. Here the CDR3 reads CASSQGGRTEAFF. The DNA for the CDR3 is TGTGCCAGCAGCCAAGGTGGGCGGACTGAAGCTTTCTTT.

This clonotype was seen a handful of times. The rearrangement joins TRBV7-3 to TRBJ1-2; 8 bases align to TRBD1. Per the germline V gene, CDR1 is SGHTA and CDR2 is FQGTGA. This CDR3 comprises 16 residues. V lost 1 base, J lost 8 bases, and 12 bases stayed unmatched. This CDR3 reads CASSLSPLDRGWGYTF. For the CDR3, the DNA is TGTGCCAGCAGCTTAAGCCCCCTTGACAGGGGATGGGGCTACACCTTC.

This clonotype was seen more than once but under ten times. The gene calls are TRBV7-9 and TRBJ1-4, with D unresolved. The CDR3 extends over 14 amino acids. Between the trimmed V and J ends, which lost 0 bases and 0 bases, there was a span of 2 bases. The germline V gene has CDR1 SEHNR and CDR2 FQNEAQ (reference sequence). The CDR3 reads CASSLASTNEKLFF. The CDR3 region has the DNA TGTGCCAGCAGCTTAGCGTCAACTAATGAAAAACTGTTTTTT.

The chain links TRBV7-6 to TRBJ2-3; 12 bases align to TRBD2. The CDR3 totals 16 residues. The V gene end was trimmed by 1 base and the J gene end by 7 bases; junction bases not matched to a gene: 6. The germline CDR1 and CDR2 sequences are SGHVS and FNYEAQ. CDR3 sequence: CASSLELAGGLNTQYF. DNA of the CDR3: TGTGCCAGCAGCTTAGAACTAGCGGGAGGTTTGAATACGCAGTATTTT.

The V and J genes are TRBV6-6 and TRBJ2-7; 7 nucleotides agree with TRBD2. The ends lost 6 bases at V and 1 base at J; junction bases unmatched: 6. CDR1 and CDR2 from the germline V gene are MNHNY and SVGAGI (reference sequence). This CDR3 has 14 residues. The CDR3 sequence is CASSSGIQSYEQYF. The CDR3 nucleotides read TGTGCCAGCAGCAGCGGGATACAGTCCTACGAGCAGTACTTC.

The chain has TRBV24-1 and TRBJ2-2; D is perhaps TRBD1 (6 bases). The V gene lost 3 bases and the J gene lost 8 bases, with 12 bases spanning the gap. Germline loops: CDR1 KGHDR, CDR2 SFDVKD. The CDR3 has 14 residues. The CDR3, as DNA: TGTGCCACCAGTGATGGGGGACATTCGGGGGAGCTGTTTTTT. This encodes CATSDGGHSGELFF.

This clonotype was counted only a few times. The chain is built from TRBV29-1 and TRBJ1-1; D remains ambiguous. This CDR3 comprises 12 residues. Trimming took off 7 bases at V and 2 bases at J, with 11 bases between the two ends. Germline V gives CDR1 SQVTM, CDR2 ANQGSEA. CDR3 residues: CSGKGLNTEAFF. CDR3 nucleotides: TGCAGCGGGAAGGGCCTAAACACTGAAGCTTTCTTT.

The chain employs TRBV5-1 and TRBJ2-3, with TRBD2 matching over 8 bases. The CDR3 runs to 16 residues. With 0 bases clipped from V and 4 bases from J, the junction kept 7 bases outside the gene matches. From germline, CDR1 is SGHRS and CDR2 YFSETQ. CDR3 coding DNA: TGCGCCAGCAGCTTGGCGGGAGGGCCGGGGGCAGATACGCAGTATTTT. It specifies CASSLAGGPGADTQYF.

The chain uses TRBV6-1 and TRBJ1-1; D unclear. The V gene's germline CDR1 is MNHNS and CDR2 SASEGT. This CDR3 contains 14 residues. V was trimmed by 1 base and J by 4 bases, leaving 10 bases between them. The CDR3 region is CASSEGLSGTEAFF. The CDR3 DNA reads TGTGCCAGCAGTGAAGGGCTTTCGGGCACTGAAGCTTTCTTT.

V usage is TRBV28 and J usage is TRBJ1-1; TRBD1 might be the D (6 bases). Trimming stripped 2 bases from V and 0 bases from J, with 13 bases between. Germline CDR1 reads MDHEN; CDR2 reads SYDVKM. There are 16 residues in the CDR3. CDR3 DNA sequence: TGTGCCAGCAGTTTACCCGACAGGACAATGAACACTGAAGCTTTCTTT. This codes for CASSLPDRTMNTEAFF.

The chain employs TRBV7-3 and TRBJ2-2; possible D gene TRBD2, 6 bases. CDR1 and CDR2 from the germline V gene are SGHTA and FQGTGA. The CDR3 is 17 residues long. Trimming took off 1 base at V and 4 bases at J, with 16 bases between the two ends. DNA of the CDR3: TGTGCCAGCAGCTTAAGGCGCGGGATGGTTCTCACCGGGGAGCTGTTTTTT. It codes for CASSLRRGMVLTGELFF.